The 3 T cell receptor beta chains below all came from one sample that was sequenced in a study of OX40 agonist ivuxolimab in advanced cancers. TCRdb's copy holds only in-frame clones and misses some; the assay was immunoSEQ multiplex PCR. The table includes roughly 62,000 clones, about 79% detected once. Sequenced here: CD4+ or CD8+ T cells sorted from blood, sampled in a trial of the OX40 agonist ivuxolimab. The receptors derive from an adult with an advanced solid tumor such as melanoma, head and neck, liver or kidney cancer.

The chain recombines TRBV27 with TRBJ1-1; no firm D call. Per the germline V gene, CDR1 is MNHEY and CDR2 is SMNVEV (reference sequence). The V end lost 2 bases, the J end lost 0 bases, and 19 bases lay between the germline ends. The CDR3 covers 18 residues. The CDR3 loop reads CASSLRSTFGRMNTEAFF. The CDR3 DNA is TGTGCCAGCAGTTTAAGGAGCACCTTTGGGCGAATGAACACTGAAGCTTTCTTT.

The V and J genes are TRBV7-2 and TRBJ1-1, with D unclear. The V and J ends lost 1 base and 0 bases respectively, with 21 bases between them. Germline assignment: CDR1 SGHTA and CDR2 FQGNSA. The length of the CDR3 is 19 residues. CDR3: CASSLVVRNRKALNTEAFF. CDR3 nucleotide sequence: TGTGCCAGCAGCTTAGTCGTCAGGAACAGAAAGGCCCTGAACACTGAAGCTTTCTTT.

Only a few counts were recorded for this clone. This chain connects TRBV9 to TRBJ1-4; no clear D. The germline CDR1 and CDR2 sequences are SGDLS and YYNGEE. CDR3 size: 15 residues. V lost 0 bases and J 3 bases, leaving 9 bases between the germline ends. CDR3 residues: CASSVEARPNEKLFF. CDR3 sequence (DNA): TGTGCCAGCAGCGTAGAGGCCAGACCTAATGAAAAACTGTTTTTT.